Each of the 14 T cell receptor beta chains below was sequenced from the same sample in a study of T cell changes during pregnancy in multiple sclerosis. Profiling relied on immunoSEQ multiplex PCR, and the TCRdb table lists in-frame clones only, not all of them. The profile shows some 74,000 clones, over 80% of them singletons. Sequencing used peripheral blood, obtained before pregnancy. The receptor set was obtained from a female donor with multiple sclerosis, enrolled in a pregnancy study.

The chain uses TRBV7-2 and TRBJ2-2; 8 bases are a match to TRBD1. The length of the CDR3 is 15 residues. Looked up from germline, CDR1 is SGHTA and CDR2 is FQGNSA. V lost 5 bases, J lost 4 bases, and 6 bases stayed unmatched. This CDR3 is CASSLGQAATGELFF. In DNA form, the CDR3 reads TGTGCCAGCAGCCTGGGACAGGCGGCCACCGGGGAGCTGTTTTTT.

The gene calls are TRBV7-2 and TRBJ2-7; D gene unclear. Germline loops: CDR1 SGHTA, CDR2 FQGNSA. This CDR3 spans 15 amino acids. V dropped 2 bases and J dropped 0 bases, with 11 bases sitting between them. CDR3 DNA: TGTGCCAGCAGCTTAAGCCAGGCCTTCTCCTACGAGCAGTACTTC. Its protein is CASSLSQAFSYEQYF. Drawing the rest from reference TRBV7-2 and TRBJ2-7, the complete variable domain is GAGVSQSPSNKVTEKGKDVELRCDPISGHTALYWYRQSLGQGLEFLIYFQGNSAPDKSGLPSDRFSAERTGGSVSTLTIQRTQQEDSAVYLCASSLSQAFSYEQYFGPGTRLTVT.

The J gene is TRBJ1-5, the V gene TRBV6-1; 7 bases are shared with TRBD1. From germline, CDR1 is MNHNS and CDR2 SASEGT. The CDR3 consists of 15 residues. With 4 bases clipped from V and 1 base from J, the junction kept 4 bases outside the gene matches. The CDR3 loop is CASSVGQTSNQPQHF. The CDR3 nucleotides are TGTGCCAGCAGTGTGGGACAGACGAGCAATCAGCCCCAGCATTTT.

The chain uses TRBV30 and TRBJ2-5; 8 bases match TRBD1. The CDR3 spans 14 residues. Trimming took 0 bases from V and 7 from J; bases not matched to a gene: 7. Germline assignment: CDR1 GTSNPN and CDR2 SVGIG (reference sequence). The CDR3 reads CAWSVGTGRGTQYF. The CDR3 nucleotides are TGTGCCTGGAGTGTAGGGACAGGCAGGGGGACCCAGTACTTC.

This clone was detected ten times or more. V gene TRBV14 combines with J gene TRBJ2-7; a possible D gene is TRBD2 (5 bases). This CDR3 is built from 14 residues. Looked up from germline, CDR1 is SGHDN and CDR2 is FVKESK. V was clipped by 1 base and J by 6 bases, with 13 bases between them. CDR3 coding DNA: TGTGCCAGCAGCCAAGGTCTTCGCGGGCCCGAGCAGTACTTC. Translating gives CASSQGLRGPEQYF.

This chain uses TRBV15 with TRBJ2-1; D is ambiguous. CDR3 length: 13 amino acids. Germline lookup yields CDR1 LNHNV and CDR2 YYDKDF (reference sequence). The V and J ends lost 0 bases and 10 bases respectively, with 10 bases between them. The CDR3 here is CATSRDLAEEQFF. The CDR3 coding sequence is TGTGCCACCAGCAGAGATCTTGCGGAGGAGCAGTTCTTC.

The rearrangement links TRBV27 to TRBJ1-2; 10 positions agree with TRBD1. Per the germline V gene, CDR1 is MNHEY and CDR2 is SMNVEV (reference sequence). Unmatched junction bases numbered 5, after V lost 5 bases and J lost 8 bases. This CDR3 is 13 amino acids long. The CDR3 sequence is CASSRQGASGYTF. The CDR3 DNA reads TGTGCCAGCAGTCGACAGGGGGCGAGCGGCTACACCTTC.

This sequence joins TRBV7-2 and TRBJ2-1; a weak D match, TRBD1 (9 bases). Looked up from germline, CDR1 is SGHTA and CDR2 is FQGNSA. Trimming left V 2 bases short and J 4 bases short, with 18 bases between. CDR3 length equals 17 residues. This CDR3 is CASSLREGQGLYNEQFF. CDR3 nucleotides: TGTGCCAGCAGCTTACGGGAGGGACAGGGTCTATACAATGAGCAGTTCTTC.

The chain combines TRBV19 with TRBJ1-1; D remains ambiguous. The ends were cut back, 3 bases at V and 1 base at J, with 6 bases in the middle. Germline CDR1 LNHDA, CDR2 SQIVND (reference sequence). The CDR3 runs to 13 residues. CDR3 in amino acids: CASSMGENTEAFF. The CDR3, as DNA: TGTGCCAGTAGTATGGGAGAGAACACTGAAGCTTTCTTT.

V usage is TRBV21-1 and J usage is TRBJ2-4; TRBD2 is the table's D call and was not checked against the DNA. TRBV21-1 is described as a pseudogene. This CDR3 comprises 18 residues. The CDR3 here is CASSKEGTLGEDKNIQYF. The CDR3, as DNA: TGTGCCAGCAGCAAAGAGGGAACCTTGGGAGAGGACAAAAACATTCAGTACTTC.

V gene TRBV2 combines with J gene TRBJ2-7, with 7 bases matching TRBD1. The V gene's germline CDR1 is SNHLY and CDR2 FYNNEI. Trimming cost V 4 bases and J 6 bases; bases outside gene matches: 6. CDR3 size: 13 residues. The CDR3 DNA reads TGTGCCAGCAGTGTCCGCGAGGGGGCCGAGCAGTACTTC. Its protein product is CASSVREGAEQYF.

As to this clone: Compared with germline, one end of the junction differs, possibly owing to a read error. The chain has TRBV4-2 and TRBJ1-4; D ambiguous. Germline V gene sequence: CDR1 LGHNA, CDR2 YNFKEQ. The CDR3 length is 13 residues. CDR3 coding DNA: TGTGCCAGCAGCCAAGAGGGGAGGCCGCCGGAAGAGTTT. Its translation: CASSQEGRPPEEF.

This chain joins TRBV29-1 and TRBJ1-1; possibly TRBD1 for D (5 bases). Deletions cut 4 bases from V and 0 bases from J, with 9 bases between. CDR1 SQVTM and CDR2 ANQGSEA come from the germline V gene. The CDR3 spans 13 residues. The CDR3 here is CSVGTPMNTEAFF. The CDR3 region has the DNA TGCAGCGTTGGGACACCCATGAACACTGAAGCTTTCTTT.

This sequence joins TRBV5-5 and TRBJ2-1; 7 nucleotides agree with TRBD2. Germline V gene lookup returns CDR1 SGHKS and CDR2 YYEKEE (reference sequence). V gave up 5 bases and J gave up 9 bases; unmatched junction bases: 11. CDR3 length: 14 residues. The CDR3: CASRHARDYGEQFF. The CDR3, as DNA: TGTGCCAGCAGGCACGCGAGGGACTACGGTGAGCAGTTCTTC.